The TCR beta chain under discussion was sequenced for a study of blood T cell repertoires in COVID-19. Overall study: The samples span acute and convalescent COVID-19 from the United States, Italy and Spain. From T cells, B-cell-depleted T cells, or PBMCs came the material, which was cDNA or gDNA.

A single count supports this clone. Living in about two dozen US areas, the participants were between roughly 18 and 89 years of age. Clinical histories supplied by participants themselves formed the basis of cohort assignment. This table comes from immunoSEQ multiplex PCR, and its TCRdb copy is limited to in-frame clones, with some not included. The table shows about 440,000 clones, with about 85% occurring only once. Germline CDR1 is MDHEN and CDR2 is SYDVKM. V was pared by 3 bases and J by 8 bases, with 14 bases between. The CDR3 covers 14 residues. This receptor was identified in a woman under 30 with acute COVID-19. The V and J genes are TRBV28 and TRBJ1-5, with a possible D match to TRBD1 (5 bases). Specimen: PBMCs or T cells enriched from blood (not recorded which). The chain's CDR3 is CASSLTAHTEPQHF. The CDR3 DNA sequence: TGTGCCAGCAGTTTGACAGCTCACACGGAGCCCCAGCATTTT.